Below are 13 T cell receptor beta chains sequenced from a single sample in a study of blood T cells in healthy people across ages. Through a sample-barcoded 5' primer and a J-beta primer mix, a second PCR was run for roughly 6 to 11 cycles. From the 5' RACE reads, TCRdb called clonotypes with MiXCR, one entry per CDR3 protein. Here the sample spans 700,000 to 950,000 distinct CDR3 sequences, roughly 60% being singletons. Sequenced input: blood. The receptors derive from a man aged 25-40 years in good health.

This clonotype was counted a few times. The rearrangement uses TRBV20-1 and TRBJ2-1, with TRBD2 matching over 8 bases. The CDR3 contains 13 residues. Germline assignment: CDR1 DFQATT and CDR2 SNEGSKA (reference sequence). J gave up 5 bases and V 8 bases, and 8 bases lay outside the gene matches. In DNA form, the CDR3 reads TGCAGTCCTGCCGGGACTAGTCACAATGAGCAGTTCTTC. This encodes CSPAGTSHNEQFF.

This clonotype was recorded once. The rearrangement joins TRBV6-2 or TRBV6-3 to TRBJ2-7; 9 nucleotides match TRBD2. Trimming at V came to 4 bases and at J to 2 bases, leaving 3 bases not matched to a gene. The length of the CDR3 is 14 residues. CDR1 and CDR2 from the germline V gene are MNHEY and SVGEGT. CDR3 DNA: TGTGCCAGCAGTTGGACTAGCGTAGCCTACGAGCAGTACTTC. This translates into CASSWTSVAYEQYF.

The CDR3 protein is CASSFSRAARYTQYF. Here the CDR3 DNA reads TGTGCCAGCTCCTTTTCGAGGGCCGCCAGGTATACGCAGTATTTT. The chain links TRBV12-3 or TRBV12-4 to TRBJ2-3, with D maybe TRBD2 (5 bases). Trimming removed 8 bases from V and 7 bases from J, with 22 bases in between. CDR3 size: 15 residues.

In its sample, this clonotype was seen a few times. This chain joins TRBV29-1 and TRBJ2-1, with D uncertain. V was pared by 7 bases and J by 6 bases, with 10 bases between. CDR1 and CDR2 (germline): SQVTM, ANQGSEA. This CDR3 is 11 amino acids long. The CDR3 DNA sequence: TGCAGCGCCTTGAGGCGCAATGAGCAGTTCTTC. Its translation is CSALRRNEQFF.

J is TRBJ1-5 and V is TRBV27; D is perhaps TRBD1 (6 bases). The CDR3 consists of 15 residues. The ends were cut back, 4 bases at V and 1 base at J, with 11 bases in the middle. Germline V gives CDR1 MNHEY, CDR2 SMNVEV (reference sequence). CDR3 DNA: TGTGCCAGCAGTTCAACAGGGTGGAGCAATCAGCCCCAGCATTTT. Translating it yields CASSSTGWSNQPQHF.

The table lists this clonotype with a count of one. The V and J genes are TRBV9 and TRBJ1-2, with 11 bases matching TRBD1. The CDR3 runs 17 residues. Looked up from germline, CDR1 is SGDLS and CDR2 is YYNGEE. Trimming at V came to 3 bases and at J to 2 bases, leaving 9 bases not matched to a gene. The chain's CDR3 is CASSAVNWDRGNYGYTF. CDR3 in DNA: TGTGCCAGCAGCGCCGTCAATTGGGACAGGGGGAACTATGGCTACACCTTC.

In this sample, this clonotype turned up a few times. The CDR3 DNA sequence: TGCAGCGTTGAGTGGTGGGCGAACACTGAAGCTTTCTTT. Protein: CSVEWWANTEAFF. The rearrangement joins TRBV29-1 to TRBJ1-1; D unresolved. The V gene lost 3 bases and the J gene lost 1 base, with 9 bases spanning the gap. The length of the CDR3 is 13 residues. The V gene's germline CDR1 is SQVTM and CDR2 ANQGSEA.

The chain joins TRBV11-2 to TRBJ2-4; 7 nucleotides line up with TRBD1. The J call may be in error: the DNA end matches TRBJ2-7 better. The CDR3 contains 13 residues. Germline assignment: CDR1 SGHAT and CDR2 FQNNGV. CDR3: CASNQRQGYEQYF. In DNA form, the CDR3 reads TGTGCCAGCAACCAAAGACAGGGCTACGAGCAGTACTTC.

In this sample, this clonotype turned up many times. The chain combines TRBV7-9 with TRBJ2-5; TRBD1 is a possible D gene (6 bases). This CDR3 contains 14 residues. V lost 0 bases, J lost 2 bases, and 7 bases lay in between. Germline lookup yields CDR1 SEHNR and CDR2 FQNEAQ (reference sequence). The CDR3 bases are TGTGCCAGCAGCTTAGCGGGACAACAAGAGACCCAGTACTTC. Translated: CASSLAGQQETQYF.

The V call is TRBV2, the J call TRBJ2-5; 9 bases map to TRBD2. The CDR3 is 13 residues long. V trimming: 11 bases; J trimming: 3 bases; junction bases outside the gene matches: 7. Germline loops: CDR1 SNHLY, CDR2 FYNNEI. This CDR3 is CAATTSGKETQYF. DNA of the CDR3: TGTGCCGCTACGACTAGCGGAAAAGAGACCCAGTACTTC. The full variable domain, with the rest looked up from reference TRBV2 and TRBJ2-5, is EPEVTQTPSHQVTQMGQEVILRCVPISNHLYFYWYRQILGQKVEFLVSFYNNEISEKSEIFDDQFSVERPDGSNFTLKIRSTKLEDSAMYFCAATTSGKETQYFGPGTRLLVL.

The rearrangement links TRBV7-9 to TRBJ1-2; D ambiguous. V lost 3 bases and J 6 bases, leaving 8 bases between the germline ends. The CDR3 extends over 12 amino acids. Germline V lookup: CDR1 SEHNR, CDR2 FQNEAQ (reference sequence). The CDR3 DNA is TGTGCCAGCAGCTTTGGTCCGGATGGCTACACCTTC. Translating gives CASSFGPDGYTF.

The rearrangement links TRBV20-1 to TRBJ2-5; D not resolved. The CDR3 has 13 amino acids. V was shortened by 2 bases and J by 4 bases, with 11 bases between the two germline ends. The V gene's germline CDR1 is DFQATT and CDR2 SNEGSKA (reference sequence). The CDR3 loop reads CSARNEAAETQYF. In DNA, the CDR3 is TGCAGTGCTAGAAACGAGGCAGCAGAGACCCAGTACTTC.

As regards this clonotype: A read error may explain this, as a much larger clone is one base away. CDR3 DNA: TGTGCCGGCAGCTTAGGAGTAGCGGGTACGTCCGAGACCCAGTACTTC. It specifies CAGSLGVAGTSETQYF. The rearrangement uses TRBV5-5 and TRBJ2-5; 7 bases match TRBD2. Germline V gene data show CDR1 as SGHKS and CDR2 as YYEKEE (reference sequence). The CDR3 totals 16 residues.